These 20 T cell receptor beta chains were all obtained from the same sample, sequenced in a study of blood T cell repertoires in COVID-19. Assay used: immunoSEQ multiplex PCR; TCRdb lists only in-frame clones, some missing. The sample contains around 200,000 clones, about 86% of which appear only once. The sample taken for sequencing was peripheral blood. The receptor source for this set is a man aged 65-85 years with active or convalescent COVID-19.

This chain connects TRBV27 to TRBJ1-5; D gene uncertain. V lost 7 bases and J lost 3, with 16 bases in between. The CDR3 covers 15 residues. Germline CDR1 is MNHEY and CDR2 is SMNVEV (reference sequence). CDR3 residues: CASTPEESLNQPQHF. The CDR3 nucleotides read TGTGCCAGCACCCCGGAGGAGTCCCTCAATCAGCCCCAGCATTTT.

The rearrangement joins TRBV7-2 to TRBJ1-1, with a weak D call TRBD1 (5 bases). The CDR3 has 15 amino acids. Per germline, CDR1 SGHTA and CDR2 FQGNSA. V was clipped by 0 bases and J by 11 bases, with 19 bases between them. CDR3 nucleotides: TGTGCCAGCAGCTTAGCGGGCTCGGGGCGACGGGAGGCTTTCTTT. Its protein product is CASSLAGSGRREAFF.

The chain joins TRBV2 to TRBJ1-6; D ambiguous. The CDR3 runs 14 residues. V was trimmed by 4 bases and J by 6 bases, leaving 10 bases between them. Looked up from germline, CDR1 is SNHLY and CDR2 is FYNNEI. CDR3 DNA sequence: TGTGCCAGCAGTGGGGGAGACGTTAATTCACCCCTCCACTTT. Translating gives CASSGGDVNSPLHF.

The chain recombines TRBV21-1 with TRBJ2-3; the table gives TRBD2 as D, unverified against the DNA. TRBV21-1 corresponds to a pseudogene. The CDR3 has 13 residues. CDR3 residues: CASSPLWEATQYF. DNA of the CDR3: TGTGCCAGCAGCCCCCTCTGGGAGGCTACGCAGTATTTT.

CDR3 DNA sequence: TGTGCCAGCAGCGCCGGGGGGTACAATTCACCCCTCCACTTT. Translating it yields CASSAGGYNSPLHF. The chain employs TRBV7-9 and TRBJ1-6; possible D gene TRBD1, 5 bases. The V and J ends lost 5 bases and 7 bases respectively, with 12 bases between them. CDR3 length: 14 residues. The germline V gene encodes CDR1 SEHNR and CDR2 FQNEAQ (reference sequence).

The CDR3 loop is CASSITYEQYF. The CDR3 nucleotides are TGTGCCAGCAGCATAACCTACGAGCAGTACTTC. V and J are TRBV7-9 and TRBJ2-7; D is uncertain. Deletions cut 5 bases from V and 2 bases from J, with 4 bases between. Germline-derived CDR1 and CDR2 are SEHNR and FQNEAQ (reference sequence). This CDR3 comprises 11 residues.

V usage is TRBV27 and J usage is TRBJ2-1, with 7 bases matching TRBD2. Germline loops: CDR1 MNHEY, CDR2 SMNVEV (reference sequence). J gave up 4 bases and V 4 bases, and 16 bases lay outside the gene matches. The CDR3 is made up of 18 amino acids. This chain's CDR3 is CASSSLAPGRGLYNEQFF. The CDR3 DNA reads TGTGCCAGCAGTTCCCTGGCCCCCGGGCGGGGGTTGTACAATGAGCAGTTCTTC.

This clone occurred a few times. V gene TRBV27 combines with J gene TRBJ1-5, with TRBD1 as a possible D gene (6 bases). CDR3 length: 13 amino acids. Germline lookup yields CDR1 MNHEY and CDR2 SMNVEV (reference sequence). V lost 4 bases and J 5 bases, leaving 9 bases between the germline ends. CDR3 sequence (DNA): TGTGCCAGCAGTTACAGGGACCATCAGCCCCAGCATTTT. Translation gives CASSYRDHQPQHF.

The V gene is TRBV5-1, the J gene TRBJ1-2; TRBD1 matches 8 bases. CDR1 is SGHRS and CDR2 is YFSETQ in the germline V gene. The CDR3 length is 15 residues. The J segment lost 4 bases and the V segment lost 0 bases, leaving 5 bases of the junction unmatched. The CDR3: CASSLDGTGPYGYTF. CDR3 DNA sequence: TGCGCCAGCAGCTTGGACGGGACAGGACCCTATGGCTACACCTTC.

V usage is TRBV13 and J usage is TRBJ1-2; 7 bases line up with TRBD1. The V segment lost 5 bases and the J segment 1 base; nucleotides outside the gene matches: 16. This CDR3 spans 18 amino acids. Germline CDR1 PRHDT, CDR2 FYEKMQ (reference sequence). The CDR3 sequence: CASSALGTVKTDNYGYTF. CDR3 coding DNA: TGTGCCAGCAGCGCCCTCGGGACAGTCAAAACGGATAACTATGGCTACACCTTC.

The genes are TRBV5-4 and TRBJ2-5; D possibly corresponds to TRBD2 (6 bases). In germline, CDR1 is SGHNT, CDR2 YYREEE (reference sequence). CDR3 length: 15 amino acids. V was clipped by 6 bases and J by 0 bases, with 15 bases between them. CDR3 sequence reads: CASTRNSGDQETQYF. The CDR3 coding sequence is TGTGCCAGCACCCGGAATTCGGGGGACCAAGAGACCCAGTACTTC.

J is TRBJ1-2 and V is TRBV3-1 (or the pseudogene TRBV3-2); no reliable D call. This CDR3 has 13 amino acids. Germline V gives CDR1 LGHDT, CDR2 YNNKEL (reference sequence). Trimming pared 6 bases from V and 8 bases from J, leaving 16 bases between. The DNA for the CDR3 is TGTGCCAGCAGACAAACACGGGAGCACGGCTACACCTTC. Protein product: CASRQTREHGYTF.

This chain links TRBV4-3 with TRBJ1-3; TRBD1 aligns across 7 bases. Looked up from germline, CDR1 is LGHNA and CDR2 is YSLEER. This CDR3 region has 16 residues. J was trimmed by 0 bases and V by 3 bases; bases with no gene match: 5. Here the CDR3 reads CASSHLQGSSGNTIYF. In DNA form, the CDR3 reads TGCGCCAGCAGCCACCTACAGGGGAGCTCTGGAAACACCATATATTTT.

V gene TRBV7-9 combines with J gene TRBJ2-7, with 11 positions matching TRBD2. J was trimmed by 2 bases and V by 4 bases; bases with no gene match: 7. The CDR3 has 16 residues. In germline, CDR1 is SEHNR, CDR2 FQNEAQ (reference sequence). Written as DNA, the CDR3 is TGTGCCAGCAGCTCCGGACTAGCGGGCGCTACCTACGAGCAGTACTTC. Protein product: CASSSGLAGATYEQYF.

CDR3 amino acids: CATSRDKSNQPQHF. The CDR3 DNA sequence: TGTGCCACCAGCAGAGACAAAAGCAATCAGCCCCAGCATTTT. This chain uses TRBV15 with TRBJ1-5; D gene ambiguous. The CDR3 loop spans 14 amino acids. V was clipped by 0 bases and J by 1 base, with 4 bases between them. Per germline, CDR1 LNHNV and CDR2 YYDKDF (reference sequence).

V is TRBV9 and J is TRBJ2-3; weak D call: TRBD1 (5 bases). V lost 0 bases and J lost 9, with 11 bases in between. CDR3 length equals 13 residues. Germline assignment: CDR1 SGDLS and CDR2 YYNGEE. The CDR3 DNA reads TGTGCCAGCAGCGTAGCTCAGGGCCAAACGCAGTATTTT. This sequence encodes CASSVAQGQTQYF.

The gene calls are TRBV5-1 and TRBJ1-4, with 8 bases that match TRBD1. The junction had 3 bases not matched to a gene; V was cut back by 5 bases and J by 0 bases. Germline V gene data show CDR1 as SGHRS and CDR2 as YFSETQ. The CDR3 runs 15 residues. For the CDR3, the DNA is TGCGCCAGCAGGACAGGGGCCGCAACTAATGAAAAACTGTTTTTT. As protein: CASRTGAATNEKLFF.

The rearrangement joins TRBV28 to TRBJ2-7; 8 nucleotides align to TRBD2. J was trimmed by 2 bases and V by 3 bases; bases with no gene match: 0. Germline V CDR1 and CDR2: MDHEN, SYDVKM. The CDR3 is 13 residues long. CDR3 region: CASSLGLAYEQYF. CDR3 coding DNA: TGTGCCAGCAGTTTGGGACTAGCCTACGAGCAGTACTTC.

The J gene is TRBJ2-7, the V gene TRBV27; D uncertain. The CDR3 runs to 13 residues. CDR1 and CDR2 from the germline V gene are MNHEY and SMNVEV (reference sequence). The germline V and J ends were trimmed by 6 bases and 3 bases, with 12 bases remaining between them. CDR3 nucleotides: TGTGCCAGCAGCCCTGACACGAGCTACGAGCAGTACTTC. Translating gives CASSPDTSYEQYF.

The chain carries TRBV5-4 and TRBJ2-2; TRBD1 matches at 10 bases. The CDR3 extends over 16 amino acids. Germline V CDR1 and CDR2: SGHNT, YYREEE (reference sequence). V lost 5 bases and J lost 7; bases outside the gene matches: 11. The CDR3 DNA reads TGTGCCAGCAGGGCCGGGACAGGGGAAATTATCGGGGAGCTGTTTTTT. Protein product: CASRAGTGEIIGELFF.